In this sample, the clone carrying this TCR beta chain turned up a few times. Its antigen remains unidentified. The CDR3 is 15 amino acids. Looked up from germline, CDR1 is LNHDA and CDR2 is SQIVND (reference sequence). The V gene lost 1 base and the J gene lost 3 bases, with 13 bases spanning the gap. Via MiXCR, TCRdb re-called the 5' RACE reads, giving one row per CDR3 protein. Among hundreds of thousands of distinct CDR3 sequences, roughly 20% were seen once, and the ten largest hold approximately 8.4%. The source of the sample is a study of T-cell memory formation after mild COVID-19. About the study: Largely, TCR clusters stayed within a single donor.

Findings and limits, study-wide: CD4/CD8 balance held among clones contracting day 15 to 85, and later expanders leaned CD4+. In pre-infection memory, a portion of responding clones appeared, which suggested that cross-reactive memory joined. In second-wave clones peaking day 37, SARS-CoV-2 specificity remained unconfirmed.

The specimen was PBMCs or a T cell subset sorted from them (not recorded which). This chain connects TRBV19 to TRBJ2-7; D may be TRBD1 (6 bases). The sequence was collected from an adult woman who had mild COVID-19 (a few samples of this study predate the infection). Cell type and time point are not known. The CDR3 DNA reads TGTGCCAGTAGTATAGGCCCAGGGGCGATCTACGAGCAGTACTTC. This sequence encodes CASSIGPGAIYEQYF.